This T cell receptor (beta chain) came from a study of T-cell memory formation after mild COVID-19. Study-wide results and caveats: CD4/CD8 balance held among clones contracting day 15 to 85, and later expanders leaned CD4+. Memory sampled before infection contained some responding clones, suggesting cross-reactive memory joined.

This clonotype was detected once. Its antigen is not identified. TCRdb analysed the 5' RACE reads with MiXCR anew, one entry per CDR3 protein. The sample records a few hundred thousand distinct CDR3 sequences, roughly 25% being singletons. Deletions cut 1 base from V and 7 bases from J, with 10 bases between. Germline V CDR1 and CDR2: SGHTA, FQGNSA. The CDR3 spans 13 residues. V and J are TRBV7-2 and TRBJ1-1; D gene uncertain. The receptor comes from an adult woman who had mild COVID-19 (a few samples of this study predate the infection). Cell type and time point are not known. Sample: PBMCs or a T cell subset sorted from them (not recorded which). CDR3 in amino acids: CASSLGAPSEAFF. CDR3 in DNA: TGTGCCAGCAGCTTAGGGGCACCCAGTGAAGCTTTCTTT.